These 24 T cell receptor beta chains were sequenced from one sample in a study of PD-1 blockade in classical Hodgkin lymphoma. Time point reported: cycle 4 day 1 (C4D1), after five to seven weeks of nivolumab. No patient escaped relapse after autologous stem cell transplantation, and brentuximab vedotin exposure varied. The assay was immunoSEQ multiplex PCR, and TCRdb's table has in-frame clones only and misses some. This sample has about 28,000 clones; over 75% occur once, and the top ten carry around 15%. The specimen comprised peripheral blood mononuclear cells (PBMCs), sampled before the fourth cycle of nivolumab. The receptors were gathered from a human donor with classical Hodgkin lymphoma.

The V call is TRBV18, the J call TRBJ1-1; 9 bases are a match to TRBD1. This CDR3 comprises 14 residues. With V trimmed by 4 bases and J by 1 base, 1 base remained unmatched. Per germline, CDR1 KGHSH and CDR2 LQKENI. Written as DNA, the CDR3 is TGTGCCAGCTCACAGACAGGGGGGAACACTGAAGCTTTCTTT. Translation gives CASSQTGGNTEAFF.

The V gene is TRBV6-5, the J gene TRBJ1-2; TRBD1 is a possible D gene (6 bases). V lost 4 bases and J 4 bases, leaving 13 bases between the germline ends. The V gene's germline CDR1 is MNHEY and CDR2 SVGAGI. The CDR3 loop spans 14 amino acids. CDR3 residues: CASSSYREGYGYTF. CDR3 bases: TGTGCCAGCAGTTCGTACAGGGAGGGCTATGGCTACACCTTC.

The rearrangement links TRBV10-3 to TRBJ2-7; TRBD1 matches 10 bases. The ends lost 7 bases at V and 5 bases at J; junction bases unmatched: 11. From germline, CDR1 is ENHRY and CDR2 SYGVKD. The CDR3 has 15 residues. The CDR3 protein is CAITPRAGTGDEQYF. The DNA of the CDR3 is TGTGCCATCACTCCCAGGGCCGGGACAGGGGACGAGCAGTACTTC.

The DNA for the CDR3 is TGTGCCAGCAGGGCAGGCCGCAACTATGGCTACACCTTC. This sequence encodes CASRAGRNYGYTF. The rearrangement uses TRBV6-4 and TRBJ1-2; D is unresolved. The CDR3 covers 13 residues. From germline, CDR1 is MRHNA and CDR2 SNTAGT. V was trimmed by 6 bases and J by 2 bases, leaving 10 bases between them.

The CDR3 here is CASSTDREGEAFF. The CDR3 DNA follows: TGTGCCAGTAGTACCGACAGGGAGGGTGAAGCTTTCTTT. This chain uses TRBV19 with TRBJ1-1; TRBD1 aligns across 7 bases. The germline CDR1 and CDR2 sequences are LNHDA and SQIVND (reference sequence). V dropped 4 bases and J dropped 7; count of bases not matched to a gene: 6. This CDR3 has 13 residues.

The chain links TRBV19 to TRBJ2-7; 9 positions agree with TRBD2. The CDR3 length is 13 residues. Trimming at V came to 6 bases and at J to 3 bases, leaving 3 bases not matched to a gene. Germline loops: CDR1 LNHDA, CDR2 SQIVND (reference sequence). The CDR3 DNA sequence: TGTGCCAGTAGAGCGGGAGGACACTACGAGCAGTACTTC. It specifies CASRAGGHYEQYF.

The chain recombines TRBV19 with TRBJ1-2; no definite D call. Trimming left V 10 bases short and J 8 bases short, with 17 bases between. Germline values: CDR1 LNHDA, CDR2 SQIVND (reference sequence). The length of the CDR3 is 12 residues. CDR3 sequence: CATQGPGWGYTF. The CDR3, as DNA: TGTGCCACTCAAGGCCCCGGTTGGGGCTACACCTTC.

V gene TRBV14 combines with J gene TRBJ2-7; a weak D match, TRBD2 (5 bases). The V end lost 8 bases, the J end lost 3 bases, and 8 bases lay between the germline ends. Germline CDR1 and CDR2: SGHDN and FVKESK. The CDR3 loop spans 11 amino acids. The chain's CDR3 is CASGLGYEQYF. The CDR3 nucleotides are TGTGCCAGCGGACTCGGCTACGAGCAGTACTTC.

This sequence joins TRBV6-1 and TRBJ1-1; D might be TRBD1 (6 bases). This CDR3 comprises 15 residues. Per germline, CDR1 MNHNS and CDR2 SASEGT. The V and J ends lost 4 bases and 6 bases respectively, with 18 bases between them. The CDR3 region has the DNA TGTGCCAGCAGTGGATTTAATAGGGGGAAGGCTGAAGCTTTCTTT. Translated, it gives CASSGFNRGKAEAFF.

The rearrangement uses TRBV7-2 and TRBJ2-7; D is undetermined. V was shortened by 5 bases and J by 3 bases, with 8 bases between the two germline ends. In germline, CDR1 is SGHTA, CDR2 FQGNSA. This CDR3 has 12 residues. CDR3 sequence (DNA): TGTGCCAGCAGCCTTAACATCTACGAGCAGTACTTC. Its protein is CASSLNIYEQYF. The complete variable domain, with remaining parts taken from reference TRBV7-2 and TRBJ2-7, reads GAGVSQSPSNKVTEKGKDVELRCDPISGHTALYWYRQSLGQGLEFLIYFQGNSAPDKSGLPSDRFSAERTGGSVSTLTIQRTQQEDSAVYLCASSLNIYEQYFGPGTRLTVT.

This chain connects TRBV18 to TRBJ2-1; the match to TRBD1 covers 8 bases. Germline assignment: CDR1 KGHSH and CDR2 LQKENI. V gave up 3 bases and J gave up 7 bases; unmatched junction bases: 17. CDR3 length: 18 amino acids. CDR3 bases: TGTGCCAGCTCACCGAGGCACAGGGGGACGGGATTCGGAAATGAGCAGTTCTTC. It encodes CASSPRHRGTGFGNEQFF.

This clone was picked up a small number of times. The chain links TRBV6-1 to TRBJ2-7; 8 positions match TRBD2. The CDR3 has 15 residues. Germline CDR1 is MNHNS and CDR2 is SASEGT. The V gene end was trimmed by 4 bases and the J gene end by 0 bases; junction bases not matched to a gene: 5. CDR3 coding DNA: TGTGCCAGCAGTGCAACTAGCGGACCCTCCTACGAGCAGTACTTC. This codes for CASSATSGPSYEQYF.

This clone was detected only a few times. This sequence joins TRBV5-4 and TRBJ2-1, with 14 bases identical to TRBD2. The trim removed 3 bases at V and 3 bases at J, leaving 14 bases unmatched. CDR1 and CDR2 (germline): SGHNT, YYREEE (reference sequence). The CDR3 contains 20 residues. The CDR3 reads CASSYRGLGLAGGLYNEQFF. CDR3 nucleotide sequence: TGTGCCAGCAGCTACAGGGGCCTCGGACTAGCGGGAGGACTCTACAATGAGCAGTTCTTC.

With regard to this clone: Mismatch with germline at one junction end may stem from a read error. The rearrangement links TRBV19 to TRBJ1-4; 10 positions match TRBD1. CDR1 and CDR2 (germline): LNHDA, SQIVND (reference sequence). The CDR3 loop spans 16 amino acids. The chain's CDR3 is CASSGWDRGRNGKLFF. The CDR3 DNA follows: TGTGCCAGTAGTGGTTGGGACAGGGGAAGAAATGGAAAACTGTTTTTT.

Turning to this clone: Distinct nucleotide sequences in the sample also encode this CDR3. The CDR3 DNA follows: TGTGCCAGTAGTATTAACGGGGACACTGAAGCTTTCTTT. Protein sequence: CASSINGDTEAFF. The chain combines TRBV19 with TRBJ1-1, with D unclear. Germline V lookup: CDR1 LNHDA, CDR2 SQIVND (reference sequence). The V and J ends lost 3 bases and 3 bases respectively, with 8 bases between them. The CDR3 is made up of 13 amino acids.

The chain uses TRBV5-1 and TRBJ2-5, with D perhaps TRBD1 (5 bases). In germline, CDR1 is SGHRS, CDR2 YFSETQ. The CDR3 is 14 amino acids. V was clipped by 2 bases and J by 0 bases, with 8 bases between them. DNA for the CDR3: TGCGCCAGCAGCTTAAGGGGTTACCAAGAGACCCAGTACTTC. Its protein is CASSLRGYQETQYF.

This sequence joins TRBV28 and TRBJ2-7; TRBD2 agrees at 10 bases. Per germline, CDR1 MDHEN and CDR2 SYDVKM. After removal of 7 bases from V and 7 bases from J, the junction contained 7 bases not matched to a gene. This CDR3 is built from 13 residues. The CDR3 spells CASTPSGSKEQYF. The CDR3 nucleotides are TGTGCCAGCACCCCTAGCGGGAGTAAGGAGCAGTACTTC.

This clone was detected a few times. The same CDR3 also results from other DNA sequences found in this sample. The CDR3 here is CASSENPGSEQYF. CDR3 nucleotides: TGTGCCAGCAGTGAAAACCCAGGGAGCGAGCAGTACTTC. The genes are TRBV6-1 and TRBJ2-7; D assignment may be TRBD1 or TRBD2 (5 bases each). Germline-derived CDR1 and CDR2 are MNHNS and SASEGT. The CDR3 is made up of 13 amino acids. Between the trimmed V and J ends, which lost 2 bases and 6 bases, there was a span of 11 bases.

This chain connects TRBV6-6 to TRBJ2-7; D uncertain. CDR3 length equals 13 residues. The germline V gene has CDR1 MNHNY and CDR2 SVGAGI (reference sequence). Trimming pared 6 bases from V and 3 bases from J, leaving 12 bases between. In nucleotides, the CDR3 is TGTGCCAGCAGGCCAACCCCAGGCTACGAGCAGTACTTC. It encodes CASRPTPGYEQYF.

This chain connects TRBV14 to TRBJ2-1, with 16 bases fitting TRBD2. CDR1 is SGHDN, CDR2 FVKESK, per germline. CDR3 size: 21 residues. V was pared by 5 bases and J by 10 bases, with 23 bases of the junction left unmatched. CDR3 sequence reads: CASSRKLPPGLAGGQVGEQFF. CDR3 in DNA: TGTGCCAGCAGCAGGAAGTTACCCCCGGGACTAGCGGGAGGGCAGGTGGGCGAGCAGTTCTTC.

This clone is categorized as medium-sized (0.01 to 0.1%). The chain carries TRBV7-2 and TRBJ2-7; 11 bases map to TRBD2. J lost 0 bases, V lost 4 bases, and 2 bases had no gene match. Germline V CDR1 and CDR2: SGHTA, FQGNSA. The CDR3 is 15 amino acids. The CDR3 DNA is TGTGCCAGCAGCTACGGGACTAGCGGCTCCTACGAGCAGTACTTC. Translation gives CASSYGTSGSYEQYF.

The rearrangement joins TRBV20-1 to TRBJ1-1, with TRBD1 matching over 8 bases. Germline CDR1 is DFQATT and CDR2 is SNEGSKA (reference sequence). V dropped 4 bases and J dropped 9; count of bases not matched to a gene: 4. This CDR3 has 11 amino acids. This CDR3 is CSAKDRGQAFF. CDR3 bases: TGCAGTGCTAAAGACAGGGGACAAGCTTTCTTT.

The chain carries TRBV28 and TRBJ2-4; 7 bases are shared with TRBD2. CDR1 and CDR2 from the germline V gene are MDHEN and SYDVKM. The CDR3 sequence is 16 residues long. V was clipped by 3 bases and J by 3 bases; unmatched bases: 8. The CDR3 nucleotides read TGTGCCAGCAGTTTCTCGGGCGGGGAGGGCAAAAACATTCAGTACTTC. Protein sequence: CASSFSGGEGKNIQYF. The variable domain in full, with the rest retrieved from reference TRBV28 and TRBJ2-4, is DVKVTQSSRYLVKRTGEKVFLECVQDMDHENMFWYRQDPGLGLRLIYFSYDVKMKEKGDIPEGYSVSREKKERFSLILESASTNQTSMYLCASSFSGGEGKNIQYFGAGTRLSVL.

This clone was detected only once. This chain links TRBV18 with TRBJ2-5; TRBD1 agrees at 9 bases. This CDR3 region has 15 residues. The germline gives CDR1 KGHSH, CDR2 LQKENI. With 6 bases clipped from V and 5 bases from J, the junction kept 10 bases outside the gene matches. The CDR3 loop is CASSRRDRVLETQYF. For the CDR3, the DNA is TGTGCCAGCTCGCGCCGGGACAGGGTCTTGGAGACCCAGTACTTC.